This T cell receptor beta chain was identified in a study of blood T cells in healthy people across ages. Regarding the study as a whole: The percentage of naive T cells correlated strongly with TCR beta diversity. Higher diversity, along with more naive CD4+ cells, distinguished long-lived donors from aged donors.

Trimming took 5 bases from V and 5 from J; bases not matched to a gene: 6. The CDR3 covers 14 residues. Next came a second PCR, run for about 6 to 12 cycles, which used a sample-barcoded 5' primer along with a J-beta primer mix. The template-switch adaptor, which had 12 random nucleotides, put a tag on each cDNA molecule. TCRdb reanalysed the 5' RACE reads using MiXCR and keeps one entry per CDR3 protein. The data show around 1.7 million distinct CDR3 sequences, with about 28% seen just once and 6.5% to 8.5% held by the top ten. Concerning this clonotype itself: Its antigen is unidentified.

The TCR comes from a woman younger than 45 in good health. The sample comprised blood. The V gene is TRBV12-3 or TRBV12-4, the J gene TRBJ2-5; 9 bases align to TRBD1. The CDR3 DNA follows: TGTGCCAGCAGTGGGGGACAGGGCGTTGAGACCCAGTACTTC. It specifies CASSGGQGVETQYF.